The rows below give T cell receptor beta chains drawn from one sample of a study of cytomegalovirus exposure and HLA in healthy donors. The assay was immunoSEQ multiplex PCR, and TCRdb's table has in-frame clones only and misses some. The sample has hundreds of thousands of clones, 80% to 85% seen once. Sequenced material: PBMCs. These receptors were collected from a boy aged 2 to 10 in good health and CMV-seronegative. Each CDR3 is given with its conserved first and last residue. The order of the fields is J gene, V gene, D gene, CDR3 protein. A D gene is named only where the DNA matches it firmly.

TRBJ2-5 | TRBV2 | TRBD2 | CASTRLAGQETQYF
TRBJ2-2 | TRBV11-2 | TRBD1 | CASSWGQSNTGELFF
TRBJ2-7 | TRBV9 | TRBD2 | CASSVVAGGPYEQYF
TRBJ1-5 | TRBV4-1 | . | CASSQGSGNQPQHF
TRBJ1-6 | TRBV10-2 | TRBD1 | CASFGPDRGYNSPLHF
TRBJ2-2 | TRBV4-1 | . | CASSQDPVPSHGELFF
TRBJ1-2 | TRBV4-1 | . | CASSQAWGGYGYTF
TRBJ1-4 | TRBV29-1 | TRBD1 | CSVGANRGKEYGLFF
TRBJ1-2 | TRBV6-5 | TRBD1 | CATSSGQGSYGYTF
TRBJ2-1 | TRBV6-1 | . | CASSEGTSMGEQFF
TRBJ2-3 | TRBV5-5 | . | CASSQKLTDTQYF
TRBJ1-2 | TRBV15 | . | CATSRDRDYYGYTF
TRBJ1-2 | TRBV29-1 | TRBD1 | CSVEGRGRGLDGYTF
TRBJ2-5 | TRBV30 | . | CAWGKGHLQETQYF
TRBJ2-3 | TRBV4-1 | TRBD2 | CASSQLAGGTDTQYF
TRBJ2-7 | TRBV5-1 | . | CASSSPLVYEQYF
TRBJ2-7 | TRBV29-1 | . | CSVADYLRSYEQYF
TRBJ2-7 | TRBV27 | TRBD1 | CASSLYGTESTYEQYF
TRBJ1-6 | TRBV9 | . | CASSAGGGESPLHF
TRBJ2-1 | TRBV18 | TRBD2 | CASSPPGLESYNEQFF
TRBJ2-2 | TRBV19 | TRBD1 | CATKDRAHTGELFF
TRBJ2-7 | TRBV29-1 | . | CSVDGGAEYYEQYF